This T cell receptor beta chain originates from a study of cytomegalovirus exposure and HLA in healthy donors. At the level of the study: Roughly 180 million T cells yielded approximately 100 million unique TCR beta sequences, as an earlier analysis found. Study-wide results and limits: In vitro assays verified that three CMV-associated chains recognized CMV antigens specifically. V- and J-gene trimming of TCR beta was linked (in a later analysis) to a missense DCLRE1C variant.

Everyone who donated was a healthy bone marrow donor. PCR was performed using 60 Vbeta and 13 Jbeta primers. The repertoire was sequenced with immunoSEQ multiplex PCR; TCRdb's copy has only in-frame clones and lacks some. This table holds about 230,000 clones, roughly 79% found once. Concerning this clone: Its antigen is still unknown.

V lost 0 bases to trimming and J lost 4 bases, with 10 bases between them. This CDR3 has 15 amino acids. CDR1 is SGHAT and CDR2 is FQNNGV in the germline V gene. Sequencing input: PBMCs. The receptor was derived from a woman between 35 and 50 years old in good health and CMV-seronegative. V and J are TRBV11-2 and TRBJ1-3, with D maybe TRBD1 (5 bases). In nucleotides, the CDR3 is TGTGCCAGCAGCTTAGAACCAGGGCACGGAAACACCATATATTTT. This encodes CASSLEPGHGNTIYF.